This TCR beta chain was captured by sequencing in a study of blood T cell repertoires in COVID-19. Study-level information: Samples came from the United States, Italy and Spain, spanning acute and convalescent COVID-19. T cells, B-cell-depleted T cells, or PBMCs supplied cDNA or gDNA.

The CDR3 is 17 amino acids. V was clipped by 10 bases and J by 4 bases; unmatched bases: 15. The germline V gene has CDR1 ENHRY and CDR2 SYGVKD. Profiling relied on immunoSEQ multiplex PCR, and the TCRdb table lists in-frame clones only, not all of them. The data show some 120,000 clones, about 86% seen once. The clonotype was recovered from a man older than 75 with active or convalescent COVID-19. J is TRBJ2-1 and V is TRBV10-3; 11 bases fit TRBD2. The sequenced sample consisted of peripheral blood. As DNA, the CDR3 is TGTGCCACCCTCGGGACTAGCGGCGCTGGAGATTACAATGAGCAGTTCTTC. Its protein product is CATLGTSGAGDYNEQFF.